The text below deals with one TCR beta chain. This sample was included in a study of blood T cell repertoires in COVID-19. The wider study: Both acute and convalescent COVID-19 samples were obtained from the United States, Italy and Spain. The cDNA or gDNA used as material had been derived from T cells, B-cell-depleted T cells, or PBMCs.

How the authors handled the data: Scientists estimated how many nucleated cells there were by amplifying reference gene primers. Generated by immunoSEQ multiplex PCR, the TCRdb table keeps only in-frame clones and is missing some. V and J calls and clone size follow that table, whereas D and trimming were derived from the DNA. The sample lists 14,000 to 15,000 clones; approximately 86% were seen once. Germline CDR1 and CDR2: SQVTM and ANQGSEA. V lost 3 bases and J 7 bases, leaving 15 bases between the germline ends. CDR3 length equals 13 residues. Sequenced input: peripheral blood. The source is a human donor in a cohort sampled during active COVID-19. This chain connects TRBV29-1 to TRBJ2-5; perhaps TRBD1 as D (5 bases). The CDR3 sequence: CSVEDTRRGTQYF. CDR3 DNA: TGCAGCGTTGAGGACACCCGGCGTGGGACCCAGTACTTC.